The 23 T cell receptor beta chains below all came from one sample that was sequenced in a study of OX40 agonist ivuxolimab in advanced cancers. This table comes from immunoSEQ multiplex PCR, and its TCRdb copy is limited to in-frame clones, with some not included. The sample consists of 53,000 or so clones, about 82% of them appearing once. Sequences were derived from CD4+ or CD8+ T cells sorted from blood, sampled in a trial of the OX40 agonist ivuxolimab. All receptors derive from an adult with an advanced solid tumor such as melanoma, head and neck, liver or kidney cancer.

The V call is TRBV7-6, the J call TRBJ2-2, with a tentative D call TRBD1 (6 bases). Germline loops: CDR1 SGHVS, CDR2 FNYEAQ. Trimming left V 5 bases short and J 8 bases short, with 9 bases between. The CDR3 runs to 12 residues. The DNA for the CDR3 is TGTGCCAGCAGCCCCCAGGGGGGGGAGCTGTTTTTT. It specifies CASSPQGGELFF.

This chain uses TRBV15 with TRBJ1-1; D not certain. Per germline, CDR1 LNHNV and CDR2 YYDKDF (reference sequence). The CDR3 loop spans 15 amino acids. V lost 0 bases and J lost 4, with 12 bases in between. The CDR3 DNA reads as TGTGCCACCAGCAGAGATTTTGGGGTGGGCACTGAAGCTTTCTTT. It translates to CATSRDFGVGTEAFF.

DNA of the CDR3: TGTGCCAGCAGCCCGGGGCTCTCTGGAAACACCATATATTTT. The encoded protein is CASSPGLSGNTIYF. The chain is built from TRBV11-3 and TRBJ1-3; D is perhaps TRBD1 (5 bases). This CDR3 comprises 14 residues. In germline, CDR1 is SGHNT, CDR2 YENEEA. Trimming removed 5 bases from V and 0 bases from J, with 8 bases in between.

The chain combines TRBV5-1 with TRBJ2-5, with D hard to call. Germline V gene lookup returns CDR1 SGHRS and CDR2 YFSETQ. The CDR3 totals 15 residues. Trimming took off 0 bases at V and 0 bases at J, with 9 bases between the two ends. The CDR3 loop is CASSLVGQNQETQYF. Written as DNA, the CDR3 is TGCGCCAGCAGCTTGGTCGGGCAAAACCAAGAGACCCAGTACTTC.

In this sample, this clone turned up once. V usage is TRBV21-1 and J usage is TRBJ1-1. TRBV21-1 is classified as a pseudogene. CDR3 size: 16 residues. In DNA, the CDR3 is TGTGCCAGCAGCAAAGAAGTGGCCAGAGAGAACACTGAAGCTTTCTTT. Translation: CASSKEVARENTEAFF.

The V gene is TRBV9, the J gene TRBJ2-1, with 9 bases matching TRBD2. This CDR3 is 15 amino acids long. V shed 5 bases and J 3 bases; nucleotides not matched to a gene: 6. Germline V gene lookup returns CDR1 SGDLS and CDR2 YYNGEE. The CDR3 DNA sequence: TGTGCCAGCAGTCTGTCGACTAGCGGCTACAATGAGCAGTTCTTC. Translated, it gives CASSLSTSGYNEQFF. Filled out from reference TRBV9 and TRBJ2-1, the complete variable domain reads DSGVTQTPKHLITATGQRVTLRCSPRSGDLSVYWYQQSLDQGLQFLIQYYNGEERAKGNILERFSAQQFPDLHSELNLSSLELGDSALYFCASSLSTSGYNEQFFGPGTRLTVL.

The CDR3 region is CASSPSGSGANVLTF. The CDR3 DNA reads as TGTGCCAGCAGCCCTTCGGGGTCCGGGGCCAACGTCCTGACTTTC. The chain uses TRBV7-9 and TRBJ2-6, with D perhaps matching TRBD2 (5 bases). From germline, CDR1 is SEHNR and CDR2 FQNEAQ (reference sequence). Trimming took 5 bases from V and 4 from J, leaving 12 bases between them. CDR3 length: 15 amino acids. Based on the CDR3 plus reference TRBV7-9 and TRBJ2-6, the full variable domain is DTGVSQNPRHKITKRGQNVTFRCDPISEHNRLYWYRQTLGQGPEFLTYFQNEAQLEKSRLLSDRFSAERPKGSFSTLEIQRTEQGDSAMYLCASSPSGSGANVLTFGAGSRLTVL.

The chain is built from TRBV7-2 and TRBJ2-5; either TRBD1 or TRBD2 may fit D (5 bases each). The V end lost 3 bases, the J end lost 1 base, and 9 bases lay between the germline ends. Germline CDR1 SGHTA, CDR2 FQGNSA. This CDR3 is built from 14 residues. CDR3 in DNA: TGTGCCAGCAGCTTGGGACGGATCCAAGAGACCCAGTACTTC. Translating gives CASSLGRIQETQYF.

This chain joins TRBV6-5 and TRBJ1-1; D call uncertain. Per germline, CDR1 MNHEY and CDR2 SVGAGI. The V and J ends lost 6 bases and 2 bases respectively, with 7 bases between them. CDR3 length: 12 amino acids. This CDR3 reads CASSRHNTEAFF. CDR3 sequence (DNA): TGTGCCAGCAGCCGCCATAACACTGAAGCTTTCTTT.

This clone occurred once. The rearrangement uses TRBV7-8 and TRBJ2-7, with D hard to call. Germline V gene data show CDR1 as SGHVS and CDR2 as FQNEAQ. Trimming cost V 3 bases and J 2 bases, with 11 bases left between them. This CDR3 comprises 14 residues. CDR3 DNA sequence: TGTGCCAGCAGCTTCGAGTACAGCGCCTACGAGCAGTACTTC. Translated: CASSFEYSAYEQYF.

The CDR3 bases are TGTGCCAGCAGCCCCGGACAAGGCCCTTTCTACGAGCAGTACTTC. Translated: CASSPGQGPFYEQYF. V usage is TRBV5-4 and J usage is TRBJ2-7; the D gene is possibly TRBD1 (5 bases). The germline V gene encodes CDR1 SGHNT and CDR2 YYREEE (reference sequence). Deletions cut 4 bases from V and 3 bases from J, with 17 bases between. The CDR3 consists of 15 residues. The whole variable domain, remainder taken from reference TRBV5-4 and TRBJ2-7, is ETGVTQSPTHLIKTRGQQVTLRCSSQSGHNTVSWYQQALGQGPQFIFQYYREEENGRGNFPPRFSGLQFPNYSSELNVNALELDDSALYLCASSPGQGPFYEQYFGPGTRLTVT.

The rearrangement uses TRBV11-2 and TRBJ2-3; TRBD2 matches at 10 bases. Trimming removed 2 bases from V and 4 bases from J; junction bases left unmatched: 6. Per germline, CDR1 SGHAT and CDR2 FQNNGV. The length of the CDR3 is 16 residues. CDR3 in DNA: TGTGCCAGCAGCTTACCCCTAGCGGGAGCCCCAGATACGCAGTATTTT. Its protein is CASSLPLAGAPDTQYF.

This chain connects TRBV6-5 to TRBJ2-7; D not certain. This CDR3 has 15 residues. Germline CDR1 is MNHEY and CDR2 is SVGAGI. V lost 7 bases, J lost 2 bases, and 18 bases lay in between. CDR3 sequence reads: CASTTTRGTTYEQYF. Written as DNA, the CDR3 is TGTGCCAGCACCACAACGCGAGGAACCACCTACGAGCAGTACTTC.

The chain has TRBV7-6 and TRBJ1-4; D possibly corresponds to TRBD1 (5 bases). Germline assignment: CDR1 SGHVS and CDR2 FNYEAQ. The CDR3 is made up of 15 amino acids. V lost 6 bases and J lost 0, with 11 bases in between. Here the CDR3 DNA reads TGTGCCAGCAGTATGGGGGGATCAACTAATGAAAAACTGTTTTTT. Protein sequence: CASSMGGSTNEKLFF.

The V and J genes are TRBV6-6 and TRBJ2-2; 7 nucleotides align to TRBD1. Germline-derived CDR1 and CDR2 are MNHNY and SVGAGI (reference sequence). The trim removed 6 bases at V and 0 bases at J, leaving 4 bases unmatched. The CDR3 extends over 15 amino acids. CDR3 residues: CASRADRANTGELFF. The CDR3 DNA sequence: TGTGCCAGCAGAGCCGACAGGGCGAACACCGGGGAGCTGTTTTTT.

The rearrangement links TRBV30 to TRBJ2-1; 10 bases are a match to TRBD1. V shed 3 bases, J shed 6 bases, and the junction held 8 bases outside the gene matches. The CDR3 contains 15 residues. The germline CDR1 and CDR2 sequences are GTSNPN and SVGIG (reference sequence). CDR3 residues: CAWSYPGTGANEQFF. In DNA, the CDR3 is TGTGCCTGGAGCTACCCCGGGACAGGGGCCAATGAGCAGTTCTTC.

Here the CDR3 DNA reads TGTGCCAGCAGTTACGTAGCGGGGGTCTCCTACGAGCAGTACTTC. Translating gives CASSYVAGVSYEQYF. The chain has TRBV6-5 and TRBJ2-7; 9 nucleotides line up with TRBD2. The length of the CDR3 is 15 residues. Trimming removed 2 bases from V and 0 bases from J; junction bases left unmatched: 2. Germline V gene lookup returns CDR1 MNHEY and CDR2 SVGAGI.

Of note for this clone: Compared with germline, one end of the junction differs, possibly owing to a read error. The rearrangement links TRBV7-3 to TRBJ2-7; TRBD2 matches 8 bases. The V gene's germline CDR1 is SGHTA and CDR2 FQGTGA. The CDR3 consists of 14 residues. CDR3 DNA: TGTGCCAGCAGCCTAACTAGCGGAACCTACGAGCAGTACTTC. It yields the protein CASSLTSGTYEQYF.

The chain links TRBV11-2 to TRBJ2-2, with TRBD1 as a possible D gene (6 bases). The CDR3 is 17 amino acids. Germline V gives CDR1 SGHAT, CDR2 FQNNGV. The V end lost 4 bases, the J end lost 1 base, and 16 bases lay between the germline ends. This CDR3 reads CASSSYPQGGNTGELFF. The CDR3 bases are TGTGCCAGCAGCTCCTACCCACAGGGTGGGAACACCGGGGAGCTGTTTTTT. Variable domain in full (rest from reference TRBV11-2 and TRBJ2-2): EAGVAQSPRYKIIEKRQSVAFWCNPISGHATLYWYQQILGQGPKLLIQFQNNGVVDDSQLPKDRFSAERLKGVDSTLKIQPAKLEDSAVYLCASSSYPQGGNTGELFFGEGSRLTVL.

The J gene is TRBJ2-7, the V gene TRBV5-1; 7 bases are shared with TRBD1. The germline gives CDR1 SGHRS, CDR2 YFSETQ. The CDR3 extends over 13 amino acids. The V segment lost 2 bases and the J segment 4 bases; nucleotides outside the gene matches: 3. The chain's CDR3 is CASSFGRGYEQYF. The CDR3 DNA follows: TGCGCCAGCAGCTTCGGCAGGGGGTACGAGCAGTACTTC.

The chain has TRBV19 and TRBJ2-3, with a possible D match to TRBD2 (5 bases). Germline CDR1 is LNHDA and CDR2 is SQIVND (reference sequence). The CDR3 length is 15 residues. Trimming cost V 6 bases and J 2 bases, with 15 bases left between them. CDR3 sequence reads: CASRSPGGPTDTQYF. The DNA for the CDR3 is TGTGCCAGTAGAAGTCCTGGAGGACCCACAGATACGCAGTATTTT.

This chain uses TRBV7-8 with TRBJ2-3; 11 nucleotides agree with TRBD2. Germline assignment: CDR1 SGHVS and CDR2 FQNEAQ. The V and J ends lost 2 bases and 0 bases, in that order; junction bases with no gene match: 16. The CDR3 is made up of 21 amino acids. The CDR3 loop reads CASSLRPRGLAGGYSTDTQYF. CDR3 DNA sequence: TGTGCCAGCAGCTTAAGGCCAAGGGGTCTAGCGGGGGGATATAGCACAGATACGCAGTATTTT.

The J gene is TRBJ2-1, the V gene TRBV5-1, with D perhaps TRBD1 or TRBD2 (5 bases each). Deletions cut 4 bases from V and 15 bases from J, with 20 bases between. CDR1 and CDR2 from the germline V gene are SGHRS and YFSETQ. The CDR3 totals 13 residues. CDR3 bases: TGCGCCAGCAGCAACCGGGACGCCGACGGGTCGTTCTTC. This gives the protein CASSNRDADGSFF.